This T cell receptor beta chain originates from a study of CD8+CD57+ T cells in acquired aplastic anemia. Across the study: When averaged, DNA from sorted CD4+ and CD8+ cells came to about 2.9 ug. Overall study results and limits: Shared by patients and controls, 25 to 35 CD8+ CDR3s were abundant in patients.

The V end was cut by 4 bases, the J end by 4 bases, with 19 bases between. Germline V gene data show CDR1 as LGHNA and CDR2 as YSLEER. The CDR3 length is 16 residues. This clonotype showed up just a few times. Its antigen is undetermined. TCR beta VDJ and CDR3 were profiled, and genomic DNA was the template. One entry per CDR3 protein results from TCRdb running MiXCR on the reads. Of over 150,000 distinct CDR3 sequences listed, 70% to 75% are singletons. The authors sequenced patients whose flow cytometry had shown CD8+CD57+ cell expansion. The genes are TRBV4-3 and TRBJ2-5; tentative D call: TRBD1 (5 bases). Sequenced material: sorted CD4+, CD8+, or CD8+CD57+ T cells (not recorded which) from PBMCs. The TCR sequence derives from a human donor with aplastic anemia. CDR3 amino acids: CASSPGDGRGSETQYF. CDR3 DNA: TGCGCCAGCAGCCCCGGTGACGGAAGGGGCTCAGAGACCCAGTACTTC.